This T cell receptor (beta chain) originates from a study of tumor-infiltrating lymphocytes in primary liver carcinoma. Study details: Spanning 30 to 69 years of age, the patients were men and women. T1-T3 N0M0 was the stage of the tumors, which were roughly 4.2 to 10 cm across. Findings of the study overall: Pairs of tumor regions overlapped more than tumor-adjacent and tumor-blood pairs did.

It was from roughly 20-30 mg of unsorted bulk tissue that RNA and DNA were co-extracted. Points on this clonotype: Its specificity is unknown. Compared with germline, one end of the junction differs, possibly owing to a read error.

The CDR3 has 16 residues. Looked up from germline, CDR1 is LGHNA and CDR2 is YSLEER. Total RNA amounting to roughly 480 ng was the source from which TCR beta cDNA was made with a constant-region primer. A slightly modified ARM-PCR protocol with three nested multiplex PCR rounds produced these TCR beta libraries. Running approximately 10 cycles apiece, the first two PCR rounds relied on TRBV1-TRBV30 forward primers together with a C-beta reverse primer. TCRdb passed the multiplex PCR reads through MiXCR, listing each CDR3 protein once. This table holds fewer than 85,000 distinct CDR3 sequences, roughly two thirds found once.

The source is a man between 40 and 49 years old with primary liver carcinoma and hepatitis B virus infection. Sequencing was done on a sample of tumor-adjacent normal liver tissue. V is TRBV4-3 and J is TRBJ2-5; a possible D gene is TRBD2 (6 bases). Here the CDR3 DNA reads TGCGCCAGCAGCCAAGAAGCTTGGAGAGGGGAGGAGACTCAGTACTTC. Amino acids: CASSQEAWRGEETQYF.